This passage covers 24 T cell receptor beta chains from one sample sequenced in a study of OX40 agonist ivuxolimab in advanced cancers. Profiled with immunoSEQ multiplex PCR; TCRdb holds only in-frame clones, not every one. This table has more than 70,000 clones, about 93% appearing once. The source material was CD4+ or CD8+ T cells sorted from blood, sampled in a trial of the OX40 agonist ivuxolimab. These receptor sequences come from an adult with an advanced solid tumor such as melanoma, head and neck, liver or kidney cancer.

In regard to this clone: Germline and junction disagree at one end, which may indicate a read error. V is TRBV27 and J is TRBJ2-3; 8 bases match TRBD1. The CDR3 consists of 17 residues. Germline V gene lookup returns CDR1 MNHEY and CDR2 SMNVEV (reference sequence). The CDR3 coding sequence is TGTGCCAGTAGTTTTGGGTCTCAGGACAGGGCCTCCGATACGCAGTATTTT. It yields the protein CASSFGSQDRASDTQYF.

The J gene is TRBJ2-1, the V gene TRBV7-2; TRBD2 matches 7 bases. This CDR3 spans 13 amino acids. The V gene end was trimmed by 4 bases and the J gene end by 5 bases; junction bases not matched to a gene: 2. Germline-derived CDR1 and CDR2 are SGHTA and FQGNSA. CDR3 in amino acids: CASSSGLNNEQFF. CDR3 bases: TGTGCCAGCAGCTCGGGACTAAACAATGAGCAGTTCTTC.

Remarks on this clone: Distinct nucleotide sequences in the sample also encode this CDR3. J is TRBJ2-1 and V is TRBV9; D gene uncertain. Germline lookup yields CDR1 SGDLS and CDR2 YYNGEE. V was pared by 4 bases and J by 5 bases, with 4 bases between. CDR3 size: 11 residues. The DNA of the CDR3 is TGTGCCAGCAGCCCTCACAATGAGCAGTTCTTC. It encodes CASSPHNEQFF.

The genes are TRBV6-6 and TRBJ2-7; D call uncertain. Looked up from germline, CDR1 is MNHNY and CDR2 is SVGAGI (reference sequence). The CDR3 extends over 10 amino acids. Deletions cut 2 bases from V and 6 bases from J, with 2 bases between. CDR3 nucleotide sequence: TGTGCCAGCAGTTACCCCGAGCAGTACTTC. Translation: CASSYPEQYF.

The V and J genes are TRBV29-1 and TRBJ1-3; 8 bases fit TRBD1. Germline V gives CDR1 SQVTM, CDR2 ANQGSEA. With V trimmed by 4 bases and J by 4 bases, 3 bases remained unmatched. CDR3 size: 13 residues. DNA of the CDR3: TGCAGCGTTGTGACAGGGGTCGGAAACACCATATATTTT. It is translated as CSVVTGVGNTIYF.

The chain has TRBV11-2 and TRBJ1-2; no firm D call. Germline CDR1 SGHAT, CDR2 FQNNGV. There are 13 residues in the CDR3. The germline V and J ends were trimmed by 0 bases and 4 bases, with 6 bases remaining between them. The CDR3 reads CASSLEGIYGYTF. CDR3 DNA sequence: TGTGCCAGCAGCTTAGAGGGGATCTATGGCTACACCTTC.

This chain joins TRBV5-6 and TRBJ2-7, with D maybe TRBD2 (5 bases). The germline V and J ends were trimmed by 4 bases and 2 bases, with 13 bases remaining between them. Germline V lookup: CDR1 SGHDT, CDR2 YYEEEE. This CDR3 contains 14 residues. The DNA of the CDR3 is TGTGCCAGCAGCCCCAGGACTCATACCTACGAGCAGTACTTC. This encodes CASSPRTHTYEQYF.

CDR3 sequence reads: CASSSSDRAYYGYTF. The CDR3 bases are TGTGCCAGCAGCTCCTCGGACAGGGCCTACTATGGCTACACCTTC. The chain carries TRBV13 and TRBJ1-2; 8 bases are shared with TRBD1. This CDR3 is 15 amino acids long. V shed 4 bases, J shed 3 bases, and the junction held 7 bases outside the gene matches. Looked up from germline, CDR1 is PRHDT and CDR2 is FYEKMQ (reference sequence).

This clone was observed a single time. The CDR3 sequence: CASSFLGTGVGGELFF. The CDR3 coding sequence is TGTGCCAGCAGTTTCCTCGGGACAGGGGTCGGCGGGGAGCTGTTTTTT. The rearrangement uses TRBV27 and TRBJ2-2, with 10 nucleotides matching TRBD1. The CDR3 runs 16 residues. V lost 3 bases and J lost 7; bases outside the gene matches: 8. From germline, CDR1 is MNHEY and CDR2 SMNVEV (reference sequence).

For the CDR3, the DNA is TGTGCCAGCAGTTACGCCAACAGGGTGCGAAATTCACCCCTCCACTTT. Translated, it gives CASSYANRVRNSPLHF. The rearrangement links TRBV6-6 to TRBJ1-6; a possible D gene is TRBD1 (6 bases). The CDR3 has 16 residues. Germline CDR1 MNHNY, CDR2 SVGAGI (reference sequence). Trimming took 2 bases from V and 7 from J, leaving 15 bases between them.

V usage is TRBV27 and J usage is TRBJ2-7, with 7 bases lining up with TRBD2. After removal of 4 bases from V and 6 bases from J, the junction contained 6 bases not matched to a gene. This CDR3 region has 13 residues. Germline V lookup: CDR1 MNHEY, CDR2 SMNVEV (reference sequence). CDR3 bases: TGTGCCAGCAGTTCGTCCTGGGGGGGCGAGCAGTACTTC. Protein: CASSSSWGGEQYF.

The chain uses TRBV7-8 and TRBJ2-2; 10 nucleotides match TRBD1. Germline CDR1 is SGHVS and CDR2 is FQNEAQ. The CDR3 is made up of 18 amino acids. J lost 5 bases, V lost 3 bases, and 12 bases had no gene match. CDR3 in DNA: TGTGCCAGCAGCTTTCGAACCGGGACAGGGGCGTTAACCGGGGAGCTGTTTTTT. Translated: CASSFRTGTGALTGELFF.

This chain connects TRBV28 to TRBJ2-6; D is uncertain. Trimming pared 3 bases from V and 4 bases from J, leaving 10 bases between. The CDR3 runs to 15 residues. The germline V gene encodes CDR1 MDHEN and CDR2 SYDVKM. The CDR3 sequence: CASSFRDRGANVLTF. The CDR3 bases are TGTGCCAGCAGTTTTAGGGATCGAGGGGCCAACGTCCTGACTTTC.

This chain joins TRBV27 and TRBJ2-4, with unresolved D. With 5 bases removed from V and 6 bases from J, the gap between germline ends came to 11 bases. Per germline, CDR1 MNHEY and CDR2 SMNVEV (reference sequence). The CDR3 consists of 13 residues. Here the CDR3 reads CASSPELGNIQYF. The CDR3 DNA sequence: TGTGCCAGCAGTCCGGAGTTGGGAAACATTCAGTACTTC.

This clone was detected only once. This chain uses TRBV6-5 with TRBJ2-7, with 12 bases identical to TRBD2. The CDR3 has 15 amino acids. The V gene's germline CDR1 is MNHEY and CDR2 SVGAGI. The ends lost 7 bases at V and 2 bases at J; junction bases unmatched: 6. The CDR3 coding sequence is TGTGCCAGCAAGCCCCTAGCGGGGGGGACCTACGAGCAGTACTTC. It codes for CASKPLAGGTYEQYF.

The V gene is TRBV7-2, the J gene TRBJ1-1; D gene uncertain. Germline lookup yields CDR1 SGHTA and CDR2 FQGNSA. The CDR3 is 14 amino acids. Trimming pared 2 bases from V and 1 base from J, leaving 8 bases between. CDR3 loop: CASSLLTANTEAFF. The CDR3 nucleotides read TGTGCCAGCAGCTTACTCACAGCGAACACTGAAGCTTTCTTT.

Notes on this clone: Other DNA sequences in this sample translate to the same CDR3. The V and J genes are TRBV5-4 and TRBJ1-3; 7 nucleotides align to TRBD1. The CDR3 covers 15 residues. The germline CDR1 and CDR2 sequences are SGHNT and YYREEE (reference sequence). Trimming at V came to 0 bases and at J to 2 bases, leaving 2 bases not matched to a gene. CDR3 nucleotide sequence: TGTGCCAGCAGCTTGGGACAGGGAGCTGGAAACACCATATATTTT. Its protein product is CASSLGQGAGNTIYF.

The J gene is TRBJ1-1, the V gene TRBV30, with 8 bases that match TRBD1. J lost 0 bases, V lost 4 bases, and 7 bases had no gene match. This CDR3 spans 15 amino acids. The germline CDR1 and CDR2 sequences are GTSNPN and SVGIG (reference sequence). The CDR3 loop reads CAWNRGQAMNTEAFF. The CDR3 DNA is TGTGCCTGGAACAGGGGACAGGCGATGAACACTGAAGCTTTCTTT.

The CDR3 region has the DNA TGCAGCGTTGAAGGGCTAGCGCGAAGCTCTGGGGCCAACGTCCTGACTTTC. Translated, it gives CSVEGLARSSGANVLTF. V gene TRBV29-1 combines with J gene TRBJ2-6, with D perhaps matching TRBD2 (6 bases). Germline CDR1 is SQVTM and CDR2 is ANQGSEA. The V end lost 1 base, the J end lost 0 bases, and 13 bases lay between the germline ends. CDR3 size: 17 residues.

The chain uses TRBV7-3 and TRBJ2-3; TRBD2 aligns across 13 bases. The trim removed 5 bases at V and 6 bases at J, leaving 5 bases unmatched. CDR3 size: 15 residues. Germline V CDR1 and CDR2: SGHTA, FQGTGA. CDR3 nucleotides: TGTGCCAGCAGCAGGACTAGCGGGAGTGGGGATACGCAGTATTTT. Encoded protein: CASSRTSGSGDTQYF.

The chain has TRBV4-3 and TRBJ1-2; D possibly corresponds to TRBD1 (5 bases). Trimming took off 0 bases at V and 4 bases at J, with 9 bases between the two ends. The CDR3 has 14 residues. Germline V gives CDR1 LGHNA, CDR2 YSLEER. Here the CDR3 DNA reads TGCGCCAGCAGCCAAGATCGGGGGGTCTATGGCTACACCTTC. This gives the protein CASSQDRGVYGYTF.

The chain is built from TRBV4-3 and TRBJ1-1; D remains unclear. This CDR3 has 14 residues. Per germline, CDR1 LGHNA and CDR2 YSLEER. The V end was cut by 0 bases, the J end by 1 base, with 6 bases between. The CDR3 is CASSQEGWNTEAFF. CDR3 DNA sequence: TGCGCCAGCAGCCAAGAAGGATGGAACACTGAAGCTTTCTTT.

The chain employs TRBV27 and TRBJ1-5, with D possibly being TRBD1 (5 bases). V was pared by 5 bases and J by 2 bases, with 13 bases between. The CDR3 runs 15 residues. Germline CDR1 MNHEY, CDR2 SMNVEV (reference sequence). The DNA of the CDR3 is TGTGCCAGCAGTACCGGTGGGGCGGGCAATCAGCCCCAGCATTTT. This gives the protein CASSTGGAGNQPQHF.

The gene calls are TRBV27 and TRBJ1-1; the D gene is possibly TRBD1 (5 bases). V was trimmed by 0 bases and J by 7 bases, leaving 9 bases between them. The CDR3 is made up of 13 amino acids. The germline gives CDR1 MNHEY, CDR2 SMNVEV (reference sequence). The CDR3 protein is CASSLSGDDEAFF. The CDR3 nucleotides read TGTGCCAGCAGTTTATCAGGGGATGATGAAGCTTTCTTT.